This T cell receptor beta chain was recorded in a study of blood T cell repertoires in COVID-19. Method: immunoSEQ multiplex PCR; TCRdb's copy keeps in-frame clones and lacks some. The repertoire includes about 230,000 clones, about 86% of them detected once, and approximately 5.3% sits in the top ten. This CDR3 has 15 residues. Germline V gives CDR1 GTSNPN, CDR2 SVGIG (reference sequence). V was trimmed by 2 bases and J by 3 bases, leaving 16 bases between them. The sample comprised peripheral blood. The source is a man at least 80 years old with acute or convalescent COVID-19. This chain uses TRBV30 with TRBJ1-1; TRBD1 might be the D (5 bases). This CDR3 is CAWSPTAGRDTEAFF. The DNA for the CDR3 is TGTGCCTGGAGTCCCACGGCAGGGAGGGACACTGAAGCTTTCTTT.